The TCR beta chain described here comes from a study of blood T cell repertoires in COVID-19 (dated by TCRdb to 2020 to 2022). General notes on the study: Collaborator samples came from the United States, Italy and Spain and covered acute and convalescent phases of COVID-19. The prospective study material was composed of cDNA or gDNA derived from T cells, B-cell-depleted T cells, or PBMCs. The dataset comprised deeply sampled blood TCRbeta repertoires from subjects exposed to, actively infected with, or recovered from COVID-19. A freely available public database, intended as a resource for researchers studying the immune response to SARS-CoV-2, is where the repertoires were released. Samples came from the ongoing ImmuneRACE study (first 160 participants) plus 1,254 subjects from 6 global collaborators. Sample metadata almost always included a de-identified subject ID, COVID-19 status, age in years and sex. Where available, HLA class I and class II types were taken from metadata supplied by the sample provider and were not determined by assay-based typing.

The immunoSEQ Assay, a bias-controlled multiplex PCR, was used to amplify TCRbeta CDR3 regions from genomic DNA. The original methods were these. The number of nucleated cells in each sample was estimated by amplification of reference gene primers within the assay. Sequence reads were collapsed and filtered to measure the absolute abundance of every unique TCRbeta CDR3 rearrangement. For each sample, productive Simpson clonality was calculated as the square root of Simpson's diversity index over productive rearrangements. This immuneACCESS table, as held by TCRdb, lists in-frame sequences with V and J called but not all clones. Of the missing ones, under half trace to an unresolved V gene in checked studies; the others have no known cause. The DNA was the basis for D and trimming; V, J and clone size are from that table. This sample has about 170,000 clones in its table, and over 70% of those were observed once. The ten biggest clones cover 3.6% of the sample.

Participants in the prospective study were enrolled through a virtual design, were aged about 18 to 100 years, and lived in roughly 25 United States geographic areas. To assign participants to cohorts, the prospective study relied on clinical history that participants themselves reported in a screening survey and a study questionnaire. In the prospective study, mobile phlebotomists collected whole blood, serum and a nasopharyngeal or oropharyngeal swab from each participant. Participants in the prospective study had the option to provide additional blood draws and questionnaires over an approximately 2-month period. Before DNA extraction, prospective study blood samples were shipped either frozen or at room temperature. Of note for this clone: Which antigen it targets is not known. No quality values exist for individual bases; no much larger clone is one base distant.

The paper as a whole reports these results and caveats: Clinical and demographic metadata were provided uncurated, with the amount varying by source and participant.

Looking up the germline V gene (reference sequence) yields CDR1 GTSNPN and CDR2 SVGIG. V trim: 8 bases; J trim: 1 base; unmatched bases: 12. The CDR3 goes from the cysteine to the phenylalanine over 15 residues. This entry keeps only the CDR3 DNA: 45 bases, framed from base 1. This chain joins TRBV30 to TRBJ1-1; 8 junctional bases match TRBD1. This TCR derives from a woman between 50 and 59 years old in a cohort exposed to, infected with or recovered from COVID-19 (not recorded which). Sequencing was performed on PBMCs or T cells enriched from blood (not recorded which). The CDR3 region reads CATGQGGGRNTEAFF. The bases read TGTGCCACCGGACAGGGAGGGGGACGGAACACTGAAGCTTTCTTT.